The 32 T cell receptor beta chains given below trace back to one sample, sequenced in a study of T cell repertoires in cytomegalovirus infection. TCRdb processed the reads anew with MiXCR; each CDR3 protein has one entry. The sample lists about 830,000 distinct CDR3 sequences; about 33% were seen once. Their antigens are not known. The sequencing here drew on cultured CD8+ T cells from PBMCs, taken from culture after CMV antigen stimulation. The receptors derive from a human donor in good health (CMV status not recorded). Some clones in this sample may be carry-over from other donors' samples.

The V call is TRBV9, the J call TRBJ2-5; D is ambiguous. The CDR3 length is 15 residues. The germline V gene encodes CDR1 SGDLS and CDR2 YYNGEE. V was pared by 1 base and J by 2 bases, with 12 bases between. This chain's CDR3 is CASSVNLVLQETQYF. The CDR3 bases are TGTGCCAGCAGCGTAAACCTCGTACTACAAGAGACCCAGTACTTC.

This CDR3 is CASTSDRVNTEAFF. The CDR3, as DNA: TGTGCCAGCACCTCGGACAGGGTGAACACTGAAGCTTTCTTT. The chain links TRBV6-2 or TRBV6-3 to TRBJ1-1; 8 bases agree with TRBD1. Germline V lookup: CDR1 MNHEY, CDR2 SVGEGT. Trimming cost V 7 bases and J 0 bases; bases outside gene matches: 4. CDR3 size: 14 residues.

The V and J genes are TRBV20-1 and TRBJ2-2; 10 nucleotides match TRBD1. Germline CDR1 reads DFQATT; CDR2 reads SNEGSKA (reference sequence). The V gene end was trimmed by 4 bases and the J gene end by 6 bases; junction bases not matched to a gene: 8. The CDR3 runs to 15 residues. The CDR3 spells CSAIHGQGESGELFF. DNA for the CDR3: TGCAGTGCTATCCACGGACAGGGGGAATCCGGGGAGCTGTTTTTT.

This clonotype was observed a few times. The chain is built from TRBV19 and TRBJ2-7; a possible D gene is TRBD1 (5 bases). Per the germline V gene, CDR1 is LNHDA and CDR2 is SQIVND (reference sequence). The CDR3 length is 14 residues. Trimming shortened V by 5 bases and J by 5 bases, and 16 bases separated the two germline ends. CDR3 nucleotide sequence: TGTGCCAGTAGTCCGAAGGGGTCGGTGGACGAGCAGTACGTC. Its translation is CASSPKGSVDEQYV.

The chain links TRBV20-1 to TRBJ1-4; maybe TRBD1 (5 bases). Germline CDR1 DFQATT, CDR2 SNEGSKA (reference sequence). The CDR3 length is 15 residues. With 0 bases removed from V and 2 bases from J, the gap between germline ends came to 10 bases. As DNA, the CDR3 is TGCAGTGCTAGAGATTGGGGGAACACTAATGAAAAACTGTTTTTT. This translates into CSARDWGNTNEKLFF.

Points on this clonotype: A junction end diverges from the germline sequence, so it may reflect a read error. This CDR3 is CASSVTSGGAYDEQFF. The CDR3 DNA follows: TGTGCCAGCAGCGTGACTAGCGGGGGGGCCTACGATGAGCAGTTCTTC. The chain couples TRBV5-8 to TRBJ2-1, with 14 nucleotides matching TRBD2. The CDR3 runs 16 residues. Germline V CDR1 and CDR2: SGHTS, YDEGEE.

This clonotype was recorded at least ten times. The chain is built from TRBV7-8 and TRBJ1-1; TRBD1 agrees at 8 bases. The CDR3 sequence is 12 residues long. Germline trimming cut 0 bases from V and 12 bases from J; bases unmatched to any gene: 3. Germline CDR1 reads SGHVS; CDR2 reads FQNEAQ. In nucleotides, the CDR3 is TGTGCCAGCAGCTTAGCGGACAGGGTAACTTTCTTT. Protein sequence: CASSLADRVTFF. The entire variable domain, with the rest obtained from reference TRBV7-8 and TRBJ1-1, is as follows: GAGVSQSPRYKVAKRGQDVALRCDPISGHVSLFWYQQALGQGPEFLTYFQNEAQLDKSGLPSDRFFAERPEGSVSTLKIQRTQQEDSAVYLCASSLADRVTFFGQGTRLTVV.

The table lists this clonotype with a few counts. The rearrangement links TRBV10-3 to TRBJ1-1; tentatively, D is TRBD1 (6 bases). The germline V gene encodes CDR1 ENHRY and CDR2 SYGVKD. Trimming removed 10 bases at V and 1 base at J, with 10 bases between. This CDR3 contains 12 residues. The CDR3 loop reads CATQGQNTEAFF. The CDR3, as DNA: TGTGCCACTCAGGGACAGAACACTGAAGCTTTCTTT.

This clonotype was picked up a small number of times. V and J are TRBV12-3 or TRBV12-4 and TRBJ1-1, with D perhaps matching TRBD1 (6 bases). Deletions cut 10 bases from V and 8 bases from J, with 17 bases between. CDR3 length: 12 residues. CDR3 residues: CATRGGTPEAFF. The CDR3 DNA reads as TGTGCCACCCGAGGGGGTACACCGGAAGCTTTCTTT.

The J gene is TRBJ1-1, the V gene TRBV9, with 8 nucleotides matching TRBD1. In germline, CDR1 is SGDLS, CDR2 YYNGEE. This CDR3 contains 14 residues. V trimming: 4 bases; J trimming: 5 bases; junction bases outside the gene matches: 7. CDR3 in DNA: TGTGCCAGCAGCATACAACAGGGGGGGACTGAAGCTTTCTTT. Its translation is CASSIQQGGTEAFF.

V gene TRBV19 combines with J gene TRBJ1-2; D uncertain. Germline V gene lookup returns CDR1 LNHDA and CDR2 SQIVND (reference sequence). Trimming shortened V by 5 bases and J by 4 bases, and 20 bases separated the two germline ends. This CDR3 spans 16 amino acids. This chain's CDR3 is CASSDQTPPAGYGYTF. In DNA, the CDR3 is TGTGCCAGTAGTGACCAAACGCCACCCGCGGGCTATGGCTACACCTTC.

The rearrangement uses TRBV7-9 and TRBJ2-2; D is unresolved. Germline V CDR1 and CDR2: SEHNR, FQNEAQ (reference sequence). V was trimmed by 2 bases and J by 0 bases, leaving 13 bases between them. The CDR3 is 17 residues long. The CDR3 loop reads CASSLPRTLANTGELFF. The CDR3 nucleotides read TGTGCCAGCAGCTTACCCCGAACTCTCGCGAACACCGGGGAGCTGTTTTTT.

In regard to this clonotype: A read error may explain this, as a much larger clone is one base away. The V gene is TRBV7-8, the J gene TRBJ1-2; 8 positions match TRBD1. Germline CDR1 is SGHVS and CDR2 is FQNEAQ. The V gene end was trimmed by 0 bases and the J gene end by 3 bases; junction bases not matched to a gene: 15. This CDR3 has 19 residues. The CDR3 is CASSLALVIRGTGYYGYTF. The CDR3 bases are TGTGCCAGCAGCTTAGCGTTGGTAATCCGGGGGACAGGATACTATGGCTACACCTTC.

Only one count was recorded for this clonotype. A much larger clone differs by one base, so this may be a read error. The rearrangement links TRBV7-6 to TRBJ2-1; D is unresolved. CDR3 length: 13 residues. Germline V CDR1 and CDR2: SGHVS, FNYEAQ. The CDR3, as DNA: TGTGCCAACAGCCCTCTTGCCCACAATGAGCAGTTCTTC. Translated: CANSPLAHNEQFF. The full variable domain, in which reference TRBV7-6 and TRBJ2-1 provide the parts outside the CDR3, is GAGVSQSPRYKVTKRGQDVALRCDPISGHVSLYWYRQALGQGPEFLTYFNYEAQQDKSGLPNDRFSAERPEGSISTLTIQRTEQRDSAMYRCANSPLAHNEQFFGPGTRLTVL.

This clonotype came up a few times. The CDR3, as DNA: TGTGCCAGCAGTTCCCCCCGAGCGGGAGATACGCAGTATTTT. Protein: CASSSPRAGDTQYF. The J gene is TRBJ2-3, the V gene TRBV28, with D possibly being TRBD2 (6 bases). CDR3 length: 14 amino acids. The V gene lost 4 bases and the J gene lost 5 bases, with 13 bases spanning the gap. The germline V gene encodes CDR1 MDHEN and CDR2 SYDVKM.

The chain is built from TRBV20-1 and TRBJ1-2; unclear D gene. V was shortened by 5 bases and J by 9 bases, with 4 bases between the two germline ends. This CDR3 is 8 amino acids long. Per the germline V gene, CDR1 is DFQATT and CDR2 is SNEGSKA (reference sequence). The chain's CDR3 is CSAGRYTF. DNA of the CDR3: TGCAGTGCTGGACGCTACACCTTC.

The chain uses TRBV5-6 and TRBJ1-2, with D tentatively TRBD1 (5 bases). V was trimmed by 3 bases and J by 3 bases, leaving 12 bases between them. The CDR3 extends over 14 amino acids. Looked up from germline, CDR1 is SGHDT and CDR2 is YYEEEE. DNA for the CDR3: TGTGCCAGCAGCTCCGAGACAGCCTACTATGGCTACACCTTC. Translation: CASSSETAYYGYTF.

V and J are TRBV6-5 and TRBJ2-5; tentative D call: TRBD1 (6 bases). The V gene lost 6 bases and the J gene lost 7 bases, with 21 bases spanning the gap. Germline lookup yields CDR1 MNHEY and CDR2 SVGAGI. This CDR3 is 15 amino acids long. The CDR3 is CASRKTGTAKWTQYF. The CDR3 region has the DNA TGTGCCAGCAGAAAAACAGGGACCGCAAAGTGGACCCAGTACTTC.

This clonotype was observed many times. DNA of the CDR3: TGTGCCAGCAGCGAGGGCGGGGAGACCCAGTACTTC. This sequence encodes CASSEGGETQYF. The rearrangement links TRBV7-9 to TRBJ2-5, with a weak D call TRBD2 (5 bases). Germline V gives CDR1 SEHNR, CDR2 FQNEAQ (reference sequence). The CDR3 has 12 residues. Trimming removed 5 bases from V and 5 bases from J, with 9 bases in between.

The genes are TRBV19 and TRBJ1-4, with 8 bases identical to TRBD1. V lost 7 bases, J lost 2 bases, and 3 bases stayed unmatched. This CDR3 is built from 14 residues. Looked up from germline, CDR1 is LNHDA and CDR2 is SQIVND (reference sequence). In DNA form, the CDR3 reads TGTGCCAGTACGAGGGACAGGACTAATGAAAAACTGTTTTTT. Encoded protein: CASTRDRTNEKLFF.

This clonotype was observed once. This sequence joins TRBV28 and TRBJ1-4, with 10 bases aligning to TRBD1. The trim removed 4 bases at V and 8 bases at J, leaving 13 bases unmatched. CDR3 length equals 17 residues. The germline V gene has CDR1 MDHEN and CDR2 SYDVKM. The CDR3 DNA sequence: TGTGCCAGCAGTTCTCGGGACAGGGGATGGCCTCGGGAAAAACTGTTTTTT. This encodes CASSSRDRGWPREKLFF.

There are a few counts of this clonotype. V and J are TRBV11-2 and TRBJ1-2, with TRBD1 as a possible D gene (5 bases). The CDR3 has 12 residues. The germline gives CDR1 SGHAT, CDR2 FQNNGV. Trimming took 9 bases from V and 5 from J, leaving 13 bases between them. This CDR3 reads CASSDSLYGYTF. The CDR3 DNA follows: TGTGCCAGTTCTGACAGCCTATATGGCTACACCTTC.

The rearrangement joins TRBV5-1 to TRBJ1-1, with D hard to call. In germline, CDR1 is SGHRS, CDR2 YFSETQ. The length of the CDR3 is 12 residues. V lost 0 bases, J lost 8 bases, and 8 bases lay in between. The DNA for the CDR3 is TGCGCCAGCAGCTTGGGACCGAGGGAAGCTTTCTTT. This gives the protein CASSLGPREAFF.

This chain uses TRBV27 with TRBJ2-7, with no clear D. Germline assignment: CDR1 MNHEY and CDR2 SMNVEV (reference sequence). CDR3 size: 14 residues. V lost 5 bases and J 0 bases, leaving 11 bases between the germline ends. This chain's CDR3 is CASSPTWSSYEQYV. The CDR3 coding sequence is TGTGCCAGCAGTCCCACATGGAGCTCCTACGAGCAGTACGTC.

This chain connects TRBV7-6 to TRBJ1-2; D is possibly TRBD1 (5 bases). The CDR3 is 13 residues long. CDR1 is SGHVS and CDR2 is FNYEAQ in the germline V gene. The V end was cut by 5 bases, the J end by 3 bases, with 10 bases between. CDR3 region: CASSETAYYGYTF. DNA of the CDR3: TGTGCCAGCAGCGAGACAGCTTACTATGGCTACACCTTC.

This clonotype was detected a few times. The rearrangement joins TRBV19 to TRBJ1-1, with D hard to call. The V gene's germline CDR1 is LNHDA and CDR2 SQIVND (reference sequence). This CDR3 spans 13 amino acids. V shed 1 base and J shed 5 bases, with 8 bases lying between them. The CDR3 bases are TGTGCCAGTAGTATAGCTCGGAAGACTGAAGCTTTCTTT. It specifies CASSIARKTEAFF.

The CDR3 is CASSLRTSGGSYNEQFF. The DNA of the CDR3 is TGCGCCAGCAGCCTGAGGACTAGCGGGGGCTCCTACAATGAGCAGTTCTTC. This chain connects TRBV4-1 to TRBJ2-1; 13 bases align to TRBD2. V lost 4 bases and J lost 0; bases outside the gene matches: 3. CDR1 and CDR2 from the germline V gene are MGHRA and YSYEKL. CDR3 length: 17 amino acids.

This clonotype was found many times. The rearrangement uses TRBV6-2 or TRBV6-3 and TRBJ2-1, with D unclear. V was pared by 4 bases and J by 6 bases, with 7 bases between. The V gene's germline CDR1 is MNHEY and CDR2 SVGEGT. This CDR3 region has 12 residues. The CDR3 region is CASSSGFNEQFF. The CDR3 bases are TGTGCCAGCAGTTCCGGGTTCAATGAGCAGTTCTTC.

This clonotype has just a few counts. The rearrangement links TRBV6-2 or TRBV6-3 to TRBJ2-1; 9 positions match TRBD1. The CDR3 is 15 amino acids. V gave up 0 bases and J gave up 8 bases; unmatched junction bases: 5. The V gene's germline CDR1 is MNHEY and CDR2 SVGEGT. In nucleotides, the CDR3 is TGTGCCAGCAGTTACTCGACGGGACAGGGACATGAGCAGTTCTTC. This codes for CASSYSTGQGHEQFF.

The chain is built from TRBV2 and TRBJ1-5; D may be TRBD1 (5 bases). The germline V gene has CDR1 SNHLY and CDR2 FYNNEI. V shed 6 bases and J shed 0 bases, with 12 bases lying between them. CDR3 length: 15 amino acids. The CDR3 loop is CASRFDSYSNQPQHF. For the CDR3, the DNA is TGTGCCAGCAGATTCGACAGTTATAGCAATCAGCCCCAGCATTTT.

This chain links TRBV20-1 with TRBJ2-3; TRBD2 is a possible D gene (6 bases). This CDR3 has 13 amino acids. From germline, CDR1 is DFQATT and CDR2 SNEGSKA (reference sequence). Trimming shortened V by 6 bases and J by 5 bases, and 15 bases separated the two germline ends. CDR3 DNA sequence: TGCAGTGCCGGGGAGGCGCGGCAAGATACGCAGTATTTT. It yields the protein CSAGEARQDTQYF.

This chain connects TRBV29-1 to TRBJ1-1; TRBD1 agrees at 9 bases. The J segment lost 1 base and the V segment lost 5 bases, leaving 5 bases of the junction unmatched. This CDR3 has 14 residues. Germline CDR1 is SQVTM and CDR2 is ANQGSEA. The CDR3 sequence: CSVRPTGGNTEAFF. CDR3 DNA sequence: TGCAGCGTTCGACCGACAGGGGGGAACACTGAAGCTTTCTTT.